These T cell receptor beta chains were read from a single sample in a study of immune evolution from preneoplasia to lung adenocarcinoma. Using immunoSEQ multiplex PCR, the repertoire was profiled, and TCRdb retains in-frame clones only, with some absent. The sample yields about 8,300 clones, 70% to 90% seen once. Sequenced sample: FFPE minimally invasive lung adenocarcinoma tissue. These receptors were obtained from a person between 65 and 80 years old with lung adenocarcinoma. CDR3s include the opening cysteine and the closing phenylalanine or tryptophan. Fields, in order: V gene, clone size, D gene, CDR3 length, J gene, CDR3 protein, CDR3 DNA. D genes are given only for firm matches. A row's size may be missing; if present it is once, few, many or a size class.

V: TRBV21-1
size: NA
D: NA
length: 15
J: TRBJ1-2
CDR3: CASSKALQGNYGYTF
DNA: TGTGCCAGCAGCAAAGCGCTTCAGGGTAACTATGGCTACACCTTC

V: TRBV28
size: few
D: TRBD1
length: 17
J: TRBJ2-2
CDR3: CASSSGTGKRNTGELFF
DNA: TGTGCCAGCAGTTCCGGGACAGGGAAACGGAACACCGGGGAGCTGTTTTTT

V: TRBV28
size: once
D: NA
length: 13
J: TRBJ2-1
CDR3: CASTLRQASGEFF
DNA: TGTGCCAGCACCCTAAGGCAGGCCAGTGGGGAGTTCTTC

V: TRBV5-1
size: NA
D: TRBD1
length: 15
J: TRBJ1-5
CDR3: CASSLGTGMDQPQHF
DNA: TGCGCCAGCAGCTTGGGGACAGGGATGGATCAGCCCCAGCATTTT

V: TRBV19
size: NA
D: TRBD1
length: 14
J: TRBJ2-5
CDR3: CATWTGAAGETQYF
DNA: TGTGCCACCTGGACAGGGGCCGCTGGGGAGACCCAGTACTTC

V: TRBV10-3
size: NA
D: NA
length: 14
J: TRBJ1-1
CDR3: CAISESTDEHGAFF
DNA: TGTGCCATCAGTGAGTCGACAGATGAACATGGGGCTTTCTTT

V: TRBV7-9
size: NA
D: NA
length: 14
J: TRBJ1-2
CDR3: CASSRTGNRYGYTF
DNA: TGTGCCAGCAGCCGAACCGGGAACCGCTATGGCTACACCTTC

V: TRBV4-1
size: few
D: NA
length: 16
J: TRBJ1-2
CDR3: CASSLGPGDPGNGYTF
DNA: TGCGCCAGCAGCCTGGGGCCAGGGGACCCCGGGAATGGCTACACCTTC

V: TRBV14
size: NA
D: NA
length: 15
J: TRBJ2-7
CDR3: CASSQRAGISGEQYF
DNA: TGTGCCAGCAGCCAAAGGGCAGGGATAAGTGGCGAGCAGTACTTC

V: TRBV6-5
size: once
D: NA
length: 13
J: TRBJ1-2
CDR3: CATYPPGKGGYTF
DNA: TGTGCCACCTACCCTCCGGGGAAAGGAGGCTACACCTTC

V: TRBV2
size: NA
D: NA
length: 13
J: TRBJ2-7
CDR3: CASSGNSRVEQYF
DNA: TGTGCCAGCAGTGGTAATTCTCGGGTCGAGCAGTACTTC